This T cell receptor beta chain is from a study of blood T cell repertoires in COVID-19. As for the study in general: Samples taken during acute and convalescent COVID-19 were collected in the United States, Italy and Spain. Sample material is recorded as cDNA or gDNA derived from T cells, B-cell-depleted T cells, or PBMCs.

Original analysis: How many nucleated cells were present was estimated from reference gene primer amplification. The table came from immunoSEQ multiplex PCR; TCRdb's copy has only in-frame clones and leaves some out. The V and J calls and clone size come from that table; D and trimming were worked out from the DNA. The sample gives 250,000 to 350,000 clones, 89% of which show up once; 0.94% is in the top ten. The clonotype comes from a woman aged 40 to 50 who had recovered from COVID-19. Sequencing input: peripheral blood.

The CDR3 here is CAWSTDRGRPADTQYF. CDR3 in DNA: TGTGCCTGGAGTACCGACAGGGGGCGACCGGCAGATACGCAGTATTTT. V and J are TRBV30 and TRBJ2-3; 10 bases are shared with TRBD1. Germline V gives CDR1 GTSNPN, CDR2 SVGIG (reference sequence). With 2 bases clipped from V and 4 bases from J, the junction kept 9 bases outside the gene matches. This CDR3 is 16 amino acids long. The full variable domain, completed using reference TRBV30 and TRBJ2-3, is SQTIHQWPATLVQPVGSPLSLECTVEGTSNPNLYWYRQAAGRGLQLLFYSVGIGQISSEVPQNLSASRPQDRQFILSSKKLLLSDSGFYLCAWSTDRGRPADTQYFGPGTRLTVL.